Below, 12 T cell receptor beta chains from the same sample are listed, as sequenced in a study of OX40 agonist ivuxolimab in advanced cancers. Libraries were prepared by immunoSEQ multiplex PCR; TCRdb keeps only in-frame clonotypes and omits some of them. The repertoire holds roughly 80,000 clones, with more than 85% as singletons. The sample in question was CD4+ or CD8+ T cells sorted from blood, obtained in a trial of the OX40 agonist ivuxolimab. The receptors were sampled from an adult with an advanced solid tumor such as melanoma, head and neck, liver or kidney cancer.

This chain joins TRBV27 and TRBJ1-4; possibly TRBD1 for D (5 bases). CDR3 length equals 14 residues. CDR1 MNHEY and CDR2 SMNVEV come from the germline V gene (reference sequence). V was trimmed by 5 bases and J by 7 bases, leaving 14 bases between them. Written as DNA, the CDR3 is TGTGCCAGCAGTCGGGACGGGTGGGGTGAAAAACTGTTTTTT. Amino acid sequence: CASSRDGWGEKLFF.

This clone counts as medium-sized. Additional DNA sequences in this sample encode the identical CDR3. The chain combines TRBV7-2 with TRBJ2-1, with D possibly matching TRBD2 (7 bases). Germline V gene lookup returns CDR1 SGHTA and CDR2 FQGNSA. This CDR3 has 14 residues. Trimming removed 3 bases from V and 7 bases from J, with 13 bases in between. CDR3 protein: CASSLGGLGNEQFF. In DNA form, the CDR3 reads TGTGCCAGCAGCTTGGGGGGGCTAGGGAATGAGCAGTTCTTC.

This chain joins TRBV6-1 and TRBJ2-7; 7 bases agree with TRBD1. CDR1 and CDR2 from the germline V gene are MNHNS and SASEGT. This CDR3 comprises 16 residues. V was pared by 3 bases and J by 4 bases, with 12 bases of the junction left unmatched. The CDR3 bases are TGTGCCAGCAGTGACACCTGGACAGGATTTTTTTACGAGCAGTACTTC. Translating gives CASSDTWTGFFYEQYF.

The sample holds one count of this clone. This chain connects TRBV9 to TRBJ2-2, with TRBD1 as a possible D gene (5 bases). This CDR3 has 17 residues. The V end lost 3 bases, the J end lost 1 base, and 16 bases lay between the germline ends. The germline V gene has CDR1 SGDLS and CDR2 YYNGEE. The CDR3 DNA reads as TGTGCCAGCAGCGGGGGCCCCGGTAGGCTGAACACCGGGGAGCTGTTTTTT. This translates into CASSGGPGRLNTGELFF.

The CDR3 protein is CASREVLRTVEQYF. The CDR3 nucleotides are TGTGCCAGCAGGGAGGTCCTACGGACTGTGGAGCAGTACTTC. This rearrangement joins TRBV2 to TRBJ2-7, with a possible D match to TRBD2 (5 bases). Germline V gene sequence: CDR1 SNHLY, CDR2 FYNNEI. V shed 6 bases and J shed 7 bases, with 19 bases lying between them. The CDR3 extends over 14 amino acids.

CDR3 DNA: TGTGCCAGCAGTTTGGGGACAGGGTCCGAGCAGTACTTC. Translating gives CASSLGTGSEQYF. V and J are TRBV27 and TRBJ2-7; 9 positions agree with TRBD1. V was pared by 3 bases and J by 6 bases, with 3 bases of the junction left unmatched. Looked up from germline, CDR1 is MNHEY and CDR2 is SMNVEV (reference sequence). The CDR3 has 13 amino acids.

Of note for this clone: The sample contains more than one DNA sequence encoding this CDR3. V and J are TRBV27 and TRBJ2-1; 13 nucleotides align to TRBD2. This CDR3 has 15 amino acids. Germline V CDR1 and CDR2: MNHEY, SMNVEV (reference sequence). Losses at the gene ends were 5 bases for V and 7 bases for J; bases not matched to a gene: 5. This CDR3 reads CASSPLAGGGNEQFF. CDR3 DNA sequence: TGTGCCAGCAGTCCACTAGCGGGAGGGGGGAATGAGCAGTTCTTC.

The CDR3 DNA reads as TGTGCCAGCAGTTTGGGCAGTGCTGGGGCCAACGTCCTGACTTTC. Translated: CASSLGSAGANVLTF. The rearrangement uses TRBV27 and TRBJ2-6, with D hard to call. The V and J ends lost 3 bases and 2 bases respectively, with 8 bases between them. Germline V lookup: CDR1 MNHEY, CDR2 SMNVEV (reference sequence). This CDR3 has 15 residues.

The chain couples TRBV27 to TRBJ2-3; D call uncertain. The germline V and J ends were trimmed by 0 bases and 8 bases, with 9 bases remaining between them. Germline CDR1 MNHEY, CDR2 SMNVEV (reference sequence). The CDR3 loop spans 13 amino acids. The CDR3 DNA reads TGTGCCAGCAGTTTATCTGAGTGGGGTACGCAGTATTTT. Amino acid sequence: CASSLSEWGTQYF.

By its share, this clone is medium-sized (0.01 to 0.1%). Sequence at one end of the junction differs from germline and may be a read error. The chain joins TRBV7-6 to TRBJ2-5; D unclear. The CDR3 extends over 13 amino acids. CDR1 and CDR2 from the germline V gene are SGHVS and FNYEAQ. The CDR3 region is CASSPSMARVENF. In nucleotides, the CDR3 is TGTGCCAGCAGCCCCTCCATGGCCCGGGTTGAAAACTTC. The whole variable domain, filled in from reference TRBV7-6 and TRBJ2-5, reads GAGVSQSPRYKVTKRGQDVALRCDPISGHVSLYWYRQALGQGPEFLTYFNYEAQQDKSGLPNDRFSAERPEGSISTLTIQRTEQRDSAMYRCASSPSMARVENFGPGTRLLVL.

The chain joins TRBV2 to TRBJ2-5; TRBD2 matches at 7 bases. This CDR3 spans 12 amino acids. The trim removed 7 bases at V and 3 bases at J, leaving 2 bases unmatched. The germline gives CDR1 SNHLY, CDR2 FYNNEI. CDR3 sequence (DNA): TGTGCCAGCACGGGGGGTGAAGAGACCCAGTACTTC. Translated, it gives CASTGGEETQYF.

This clone came up a few times. The chain uses TRBV4-2 and TRBJ2-7; TRBD1 matches at 7 bases. Per germline, CDR1 LGHNA and CDR2 YNFKEQ. J gave up 3 bases and V 4 bases, and 3 bases lay outside the gene matches. The CDR3 totals 13 residues. DNA of the CDR3: TGTGCCAGCAGCCCGGGACAGAGCTACGAGCAGTACTTC. This codes for CASSPGQSYEQYF.